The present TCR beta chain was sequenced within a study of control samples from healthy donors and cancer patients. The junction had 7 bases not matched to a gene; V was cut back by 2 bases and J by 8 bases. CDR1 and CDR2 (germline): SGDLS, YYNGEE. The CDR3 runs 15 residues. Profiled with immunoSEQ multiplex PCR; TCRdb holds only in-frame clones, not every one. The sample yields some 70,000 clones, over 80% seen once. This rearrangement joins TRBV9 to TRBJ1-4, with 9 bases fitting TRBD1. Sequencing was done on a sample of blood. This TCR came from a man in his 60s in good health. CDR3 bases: TGTGCCAGCAGCGTCCGTGGGACAGGGCGAGAAAAACTGTTTTTT. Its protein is CASSVRGTGREKLFF.